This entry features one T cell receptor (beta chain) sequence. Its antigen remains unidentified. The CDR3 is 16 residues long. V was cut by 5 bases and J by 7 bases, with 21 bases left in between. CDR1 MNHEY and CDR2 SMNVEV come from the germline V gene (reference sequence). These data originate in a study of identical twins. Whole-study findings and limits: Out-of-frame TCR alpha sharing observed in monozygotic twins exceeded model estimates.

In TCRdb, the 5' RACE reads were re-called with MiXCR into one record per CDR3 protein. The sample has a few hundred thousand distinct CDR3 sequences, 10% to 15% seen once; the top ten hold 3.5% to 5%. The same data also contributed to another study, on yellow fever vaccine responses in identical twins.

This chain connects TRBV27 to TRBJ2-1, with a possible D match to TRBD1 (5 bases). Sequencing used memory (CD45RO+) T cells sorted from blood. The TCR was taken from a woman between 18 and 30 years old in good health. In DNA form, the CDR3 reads TGTGCCAGCAGTCCCACCCCGACAGTTTACCAAAATGAGCAGTTCTTC. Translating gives CASSPTPTVYQNEQFF.